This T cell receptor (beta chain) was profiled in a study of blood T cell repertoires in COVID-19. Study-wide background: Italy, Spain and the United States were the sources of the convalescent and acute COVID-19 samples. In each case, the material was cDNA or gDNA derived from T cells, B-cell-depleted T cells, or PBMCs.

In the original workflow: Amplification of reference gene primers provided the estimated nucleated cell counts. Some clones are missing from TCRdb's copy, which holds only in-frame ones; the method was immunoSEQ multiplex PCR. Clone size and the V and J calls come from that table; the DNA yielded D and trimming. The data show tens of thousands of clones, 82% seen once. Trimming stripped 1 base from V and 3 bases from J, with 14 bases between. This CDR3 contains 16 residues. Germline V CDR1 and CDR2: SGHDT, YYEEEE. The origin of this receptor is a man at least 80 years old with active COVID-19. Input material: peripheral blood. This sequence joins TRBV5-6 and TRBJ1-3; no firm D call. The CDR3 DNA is TGTGCCAGCAGCTTGAATCCCTCAACTAGTGGAAACACCATATATTTT. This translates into CASSLNPSTSGNTIYF.